A selection of T cell receptor beta chains follows, all from one sample in a study of spatial heterogeneity in lung cancer. TCRdb re-derived calls from the 5' RACE reads in MiXCR, one entry per CDR3 protein. The sample lists approximately 20,000 distinct CDR3 sequences; 4.5% to 5.5% were seen once. Material: PBMCs, obtained at surgery. These receptors all come from a male donor with early-stage non-small cell lung cancer. CDR3s include the opening cysteine and the closing phenylalanine or tryptophan. D genes are given only for firm matches. Part of the rows lack a size; the others show once, few, many or a class for expanded clones.

J gene: TRBJ2-7
V gene: TRBV4-1
D gene: NA
clone size: many
CDR3 protein: CASSQDTRYEQYF
CDR3 DNA: TGCGCCAGCAGCCAAGATACGCGCTACGAGCAGTACTTC

J gene: TRBJ2-2
V gene: TRBV7-9
D gene: NA
clone size: many
CDR3 protein: CASSQQGLGTGELFF
CDR3 DNA: TGTGCCAGCAGCCAACAGGGACTGGGAACCGGGGAGCTGTTTTTT

J gene: TRBJ2-3
V gene: TRBV18
D gene: TRBD2
clone size: medium-sized
CDR3 protein: CASSLGTSGTDTQYF
CDR3 DNA: TGTGCCAGCTCCCTCGGGACTAGCGGCACAGATACGCAGTATTTT

J gene: TRBJ2-1
V gene: TRBV20-1
D gene: TRBD2
clone size: NA
CDR3 protein: CSAASGGGNEQFF
CDR3 DNA: TGCAGTGCTGCCTCCGGGGGGGGCAATGAGCAGTTCTTC

J gene: TRBJ2-2
V gene: TRBV12-3/TRBV12-4
D gene: NA
clone size: many
CDR3 protein: CASSFGSNTGELFF
CDR3 DNA: TGTGCCAGCAGTTTCGGATCTAACACCGGGGAGCTGTTTTTT

J gene: TRBJ1-4
V gene: TRBV7-9
D gene: NA
clone size: many
CDR3 protein: CASSFGTSNEKLFF
CDR3 DNA: TGTGCCAGCAGCTTCGGGACCTCTAATGAAAAACTGTTTTTT

J gene: TRBJ2-5
V gene: TRBV25-1
D gene: TRBD1
clone size: many
CDR3 protein: CATRGDSKETQYF
CDR3 DNA: TGTGCCACTCGAGGGGACAGCAAAGAGACCCAGTACTTC

J gene: TRBJ2-2
V gene: TRBV7-2
D gene: NA
clone size: NA
CDR3 protein: CASSFGQGGGGELFF
CDR3 DNA: TGTGCCAGCAGCTTTGGGCAGGGTGGCGGCGGGGAGCTGTTTTTT

J gene: TRBJ2-6
V gene: TRBV20-1
D gene: TRBD2
clone size: many
CDR3 protein: CSARDHRLAGGSGANVLTF
CDR3 DNA: TGCAGTGCTAGAGACCATCGACTAGCGGGGGGCTCTGGGGCCAACGTCCTGACTTTC

J gene: TRBJ1-5
V gene: TRBV16
D gene: NA
clone size: NA
CDR3 protein: CASSRRGSSNQPQHF
CDR3 DNA: TGTGCCAGCAGCCGGAGAGGTAGTAGCAATCAGCCCCAGCATTTT

J gene: TRBJ2-7
V gene: TRBV6-6
D gene: NA
clone size: medium-sized
CDR3 protein: CASSHHQRGEQYF
CDR3 DNA: TGTGCCAGCAGCCACCACCAACGGGGGGAGCAGTACTTC

J gene: TRBJ2-7
V gene: TRBV20-1
D gene: NA
clone size: many
CDR3 protein: CSVAEPNSYEQYF
CDR3 DNA: TGCAGTGTGGCCGAACCGAATTCCTACGAGCAGTACTTC

J gene: TRBJ2-5
V gene: TRBV5-6
D gene: TRBD1
clone size: many
CDR3 protein: CASSLGTAHGRETQYF
CDR3 DNA: TGTGCCAGCAGCCTGGGGACAGCTCACGGGCGGGAGACCCAGTACTTC

J gene: TRBJ2-1
V gene: TRBV28
D gene: NA
clone size: many
CDR3 protein: CASSLSTREQFF
CDR3 DNA: TGTGCCAGCAGTTTATCGACACGAGAGCAGTTCTTC

J gene: TRBJ2-7
V gene: TRBV4-1
D gene: TRBD1
clone size: many
CDR3 protein: CASSQPGQGKFEQYF
CDR3 DNA: TGCGCCAGCAGCCAGCCGGGACAGGGGAAATTCGAGCAGTACTTC

J gene: TRBJ2-1
V gene: TRBV18
D gene: TRBD1
clone size: few
CDR3 protein: CASSPTGSYNEQFF
CDR3 DNA: TGTGCCAGCTCGCCGACAGGGTCCTACAATGAGCAGTTCTTC

J gene: TRBJ1-5
V gene: TRBV7-2
D gene: NA
clone size: many
CDR3 protein: CASSETGTNQPQHF
CDR3 DNA: TGTGCCAGCAGCGAGACGGGAACTAATCAGCCCCAGCATTTT

J gene: TRBJ1-1
V gene: TRBV19
D gene: TRBD1
clone size: many
CDR3 protein: CASKDRGGTEAFF
CDR3 DNA: TGTGCCAGTAAGGACAGGGGGGGAACTGAAGCTTTCTTT

J gene: TRBJ1-4
V gene: TRBV7-9
D gene: NA
clone size: few
CDR3 protein: CASSLRAGGGEKLFF
CDR3 DNA: TGTGCCAGCAGCTTACGGGCCGGGGGCGGTGAAAAACTGTTTTTT

J gene: TRBJ2-7
V gene: TRBV20-1
D gene: NA
clone size: medium-sized
CDR3 protein: CSARDLRDTSYEQYF
CDR3 DNA: TGCAGTGCTAGAGATCTCCGGGACACATCCTACGAGCAGTACTTC

J gene: TRBJ2-6
V gene: TRBV11-2
D gene: TRBD2
clone size: many
CDR3 protein: CASSFPPSTSGKSSGANVLTF
CDR3 DNA: TGTGCCAGCAGCTTTCCCCCCTCTACTAGCGGGAAATCTTCTGGGGCCAACGTCCTGACTTTC

J gene: TRBJ2-3
V gene: TRBV6-5
D gene: TRBD1
clone size: medium-sized
CDR3 protein: CASLDRDSNTQYF
CDR3 DNA: TGTGCCAGCCTGGACAGGGACTCGAATACGCAGTATTTT

J gene: TRBJ1-5
V gene: TRBV12-3/TRBV12-4
D gene: TRBD1
clone size: many
CDR3 protein: CASSQGTGVSNQPQHF
CDR3 DNA: TGTGCCAGCAGCCAAGGGACAGGTGTTAGCAATCAGCCCCAGCATTTT

J gene: TRBJ2-5
V gene: TRBV7-2
D gene: TRBD1
clone size: many
CDR3 protein: CASSFKGARETQYF
CDR3 DNA: TGTGCCAGCAGCTTCAAGGGGGCGCGAGAGACCCAGTACTTC

J gene: TRBJ2-7
V gene: TRBV20-1
D gene: TRBD2
clone size: NA
CDR3 protein: CSAHASGRAYEQYF
CDR3 DNA: TGCAGTGCGCATGCTAGCGGTCGAGCCTACGAGCAGTACTTC

J gene: TRBJ2-6
V gene: TRBV28
D gene: NA
clone size: medium-sized
CDR3 protein: CASSFRGTGANVLTF
CDR3 DNA: TGTGCCAGCAGTTTTCGGGGTACTGGGGCCAACGTCCTGACTTTC

J gene: TRBJ2-1
V gene: TRBV9
D gene: TRBD2
clone size: many
CDR3 protein: CASSVVSGLGGNEQFF
CDR3 DNA: TGTGCCAGCAGCGTAGTTTCGGGACTAGGAGGGAATGAGCAGTTCTTC

J gene: TRBJ2-5
V gene: TRBV7-9
D gene: NA
clone size: many
CDR3 protein: CASSSLIGIGGETQYF
CDR3 DNA: TGTGCCAGCAGCTCCCTCATCGGGATTGGAGGAGAGACCCAGTACTTC

J gene: TRBJ1-4
V gene: TRBV28
D gene: NA
clone size: many
CDR3 protein: CASSLVGGTNEKLFF
CDR3 DNA: TGTGCCAGCAGTTTGGTTGGGGGAACTAATGAAAAACTGTTTTTT

J gene: TRBJ1-1
V gene: TRBV7-8
D gene: TRBD1
clone size: many
CDR3 protein: CASSPRGTEAFF
CDR3 DNA: TGTGCCAGCAGTCCCAGGGGGACTGAAGCTTTCTTT

J gene: TRBJ2-7
V gene: TRBV6-5
D gene: TRBD1
clone size: NA
CDR3 protein: CASSYGGTGVNEQYF
CDR3 DNA: TGTGCCAGCAGTTACGGAGGGACAGGGGTTAACGAGCAGTACTTC

J gene: TRBJ2-3
V gene: TRBV6-5
D gene: NA
clone size: many
CDR3 protein: CASSPSTDTQYF
CDR3 DNA: TGTGCCAGCAGTCCAAGCACAGATACGCAGTATTTT

J gene: TRBJ1-2
V gene: TRBV27
D gene: NA
clone size: many
CDR3 protein: CASRSISTEYYGYTF
CDR3 DNA: TGTGCCAGCAGATCTATATCGACAGAGTACTATGGCTACACCTTC

J gene: TRBJ2-7
V gene: TRBV29-1
D gene: NA
clone size: many
CDR3 protein: CSVEGRVDEQYF
CDR3 DNA: TGCAGCGTTGAGGGCAGGGTGGACGAGCAGTACTTC

J gene: TRBJ2-1
V gene: TRBV19
D gene: NA
clone size: many
CDR3 protein: CASSPTAGVNEQFF
CDR3 DNA: TGTGCCAGTAGTCCCACGGCAGGGGTCAATGAGCAGTTCTTC

J gene: TRBJ2-3
V gene: TRBV5-1
D gene: NA
clone size: many
CDR3 protein: CASSLDGGSTDTQYF
CDR3 DNA: TGCGCCAGCAGCTTGGATGGGGGGTCCACAGATACGCAGTATTTT

J gene: TRBJ2-7
V gene: TRBV7-2
D gene: TRBD1
clone size: many
CDR3 protein: CASSLAGGNSYEQYF
CDR3 DNA: TGTGCCAGCAGCTTAGCAGGGGGCAACTCCTACGAGCAGTACTTC

J gene: TRBJ1-5
V gene: TRBV28
D gene: NA
clone size: many
CDR3 protein: CASSLNNQPQHF
CDR3 DNA: TGTGCCAGCAGTTTAAACAATCAGCCCCAGCATTTT

J gene: TRBJ2-1
V gene: TRBV7-6
D gene: TRBD2
clone size: many
CDR3 protein: CASSLVGTSGTQEQFF
CDR3 DNA: TGTGCCAGCAGCTTAGTAGGGACTAGCGGGACCCAGGAGCAGTTCTTC

J gene: TRBJ2-4
V gene: TRBV6-2/TRBV6-3
D gene: NA
clone size: NA
CDR3 protein: CASAHQAKNIQYF
CDR3 DNA: TGTGCCAGCGCGCACCAAGCCAAAAACATTCAGTACTTC

J gene: TRBJ2-7
V gene: TRBV5-1
D gene: TRBD2
clone size: many
CDR3 protein: CASSLETSDIDDEQYF
CDR3 DNA: TGCGCCAGCAGCTTGGAGACTAGCGATATCGACGACGAGCAGTACTTC

J gene: TRBJ1-1
V gene: TRBV20-1
D gene: NA
clone size: many
CDR3 protein: CSARDPNLRDTEAFF
CDR3 DNA: TGCAGTGCTAGAGACCCCAACTTACGGGACACTGAAGCTTTCTTT

J gene: TRBJ2-7
V gene: TRBV12-3/TRBV12-4
D gene: NA
clone size: few
CDR3 protein: CASSLSSGTQTYEQYF
CDR3 DNA: TGTGCCAGCAGCTTGTCTTCCGGGACACAAACCTACGAGCAGTACTTC

J gene: TRBJ2-7
V gene: TRBV5-4
D gene: NA
clone size: many
CDR3 protein: CASSLAAGYEQYF
CDR3 DNA: TGTGCCAGCAGCTTGGCCGCGGGTTACGAGCAGTACTTC

J gene: TRBJ1-1
V gene: TRBV5-1
D gene: NA
clone size: medium-sized
CDR3 protein: CASSLAYGSGTEAFF
CDR3 DNA: TGCGCCAGCAGCTTGGCTTACGGATCGGGGACTGAAGCTTTCTTT

J gene: TRBJ2-7
V gene: TRBV12-3/TRBV12-4
D gene: TRBD1
clone size: many
CDR3 protein: CASSLTGGPYEQYF
CDR3 DNA: TGTGCCAGCAGTCTGACAGGGGGTCCCTACGAGCAGTACTTC

J gene: TRBJ2-7
V gene: TRBV11-2
D gene: TRBD1
clone size: many
CDR3 protein: CASSFRTGEAIDEQYF
CDR3 DNA: TGTGCCAGCAGCTTCAGGACAGGGGAGGCGATCGACGAGCAGTACTTC

J gene: TRBJ2-7
V gene: TRBV5-1
D gene: TRBD1
clone size: NA
CDR3 protein: CASSLPGQLFEQYF
CDR3 DNA: TGCGCCAGCAGCTTGCCGGGACAGTTGTTCGAGCAGTACTTC

J gene: TRBJ2-4
V gene: TRBV20-1
D gene: NA
clone size: many
CDR3 protein: CSARDPRGELNIQYF
CDR3 DNA: TGCAGTGCTAGAGATCCGCGGGGCGAGCTAAACATTCAGTACTTC

J gene: TRBJ1-4
V gene: TRBV6-5
D gene: TRBD1
clone size: many
CDR3 protein: CASGTEVKLFF
CDR3 DNA: TGTGCCAGCGGGACAGAGGTAAAACTGTTTTTT

J gene: TRBJ2-1
V gene: TRBV30
D gene: NA
clone size: many
CDR3 protein: CAWSEGGGVSYNEQFF
CDR3 DNA: TGTGCCTGGAGCGAGGGAGGTGGGGTCTCCTACAATGAGCAGTTCTTC

J gene: TRBJ1-3
V gene: TRBV12-3/TRBV12-4
D gene: NA
clone size: many
CDR3 protein: CASSNSRRLGSGNTIYF
CDR3 DNA: TGTGCCAGCAGTAACTCAAGGCGCTTAGGGTCTGGAAACACCATATATTTT

J gene: TRBJ1-5
V gene: TRBV12-3/TRBV12-4
D gene: NA
clone size: many
CDR3 protein: CASSLAPAGQPQHF
CDR3 DNA: TGTGCCAGCAGTCTGGCCCCGGCAGGCCAGCCCCAGCATTTT

J gene: TRBJ1-5
V gene: TRBV2
D gene: NA
clone size: many
CDR3 protein: CASSEVDMGNQPQHF
CDR3 DNA: TGTGCCAGCAGTGAAGTGGACATGGGCAATCAGCCCCAGCATTTT

J gene: TRBJ2-5
V gene: TRBV6-1
D gene: NA
clone size: NA
CDR3 protein: CASSHEGGDLQETQYF
CDR3 DNA: TGTGCCAGCAGCCACGAGGGAGGCGATCTACAAGAGACCCAGTACTTC

J gene: TRBJ2-3
V gene: TRBV15
D gene: TRBD1
clone size: NA
CDR3 protein: CATSRKGGVGTDTQYF
CDR3 DNA: TGTGCCACCAGCAGGAAAGGGGGCGTGGGAACAGATACGCAGTATTTT

J gene: TRBJ2-6
V gene: TRBV7-2
D gene: TRBD1
clone size: many
CDR3 protein: CASSLFTGQGASGANVLTF
CDR3 DNA: TGTGCCAGCAGCTTATTCACGGGACAGGGGGCGTCTGGGGCCAACGTCCTGACTTTC

J gene: TRBJ2-1
V gene: TRBV5-1
D gene: TRBD2
clone size: NA
CDR3 protein: CASSLAGSGSTNEQFF
CDR3 DNA: TGCGCCAGCAGCTTGGCGGGCAGCGGGAGTACAAATGAGCAGTTCTTC

J gene: TRBJ1-1
V gene: TRBV11-2
D gene: NA
clone size: many
CDR3 protein: CASSLGLNTEAFF
CDR3 DNA: TGTGCCAGCAGCTTAGGGTTGAACACTGAAGCTTTCTTT